The rows below give T cell receptor beta chains drawn from one sample of a study of blood T cell repertoires in COVID-19. Clones were sequenced by immunoSEQ multiplex PCR, and TCRdb holds only the in-frame ones, with some missing. The sample records about 68,000 clones, around 93% being singletons. The sequenced sample was peripheral blood. Receptors were obtained from a woman aged 55-70 years with active COVID-19. Each CDR3 is given without its conserved first and last residue.

j_call	v_call	cdr3_aa
TRBJ1-2	TRBV20-1	SASIYGYT
TRBJ2-3	TRBV24-1	ATSLGLAGATDTQY
TRBJ1-1	TRBV28	ASKAGHPGGTEAF
TRBJ2-5	TRBV6-5	ASSSGTTKQETQY
TRBJ1-2	TRBV28	ASSISGQGGYYGYT
TRBJ2-3	TRBV28	ASTSSRSTDTQY
TRBJ2-1	TRBV5-1	ASSPGGSSYNEQF
TRBJ2-3	TRBV25-1	ASSPRTGGSPDTQY
TRBJ1-6	TRBV6-4	ASSEEVYNSPLH
TRBJ2-3	TRBV15	ATSREGGSGSGRRTDTQY
TRBJ2-3	TRBV19	ASRSADTQY
TRBJ1-1	TRBV5-1	ASSRVGTAEAF
TRBJ2-3	TRBV7-2	ASSFPAGADTQY
TRBJ1-2	TRBV28	ASSLEGHRGYT
TRBJ1-1	TRBV2	ASSLDRPNTEAF
TRBJ1-5	TRBV5-1	ASSLGRGQPQH
TRBJ1-2	TRBV2	ASSELSLGGGGYT
TRBJ2-2	TRBV12-3/TRBV12-4	ASRQFNTGELF
TRBJ2-7	TRBV5-1	ASSFGRESPSYEQY
TRBJ2-3	TRBV28	ASSLAGVGDTDTQY
TRBJ2-5	TRBV11-3	ASSSRGQETQY
TRBJ2-7	TRBV27	ASSLVAGGSYEQY
TRBJ2-7	TRBV28	ASSLSLGQGTEQY
TRBJ2-5	TRBV6-5	ASSAQTNKETQY
TRBJ2-7	TRBV6-5	ASSLDSYEQY